This T cell receptor (beta chain) was sequenced during a study of regulatory T cells in long-lasting Graves disease. Whole-study findings and limits: Persistent cases of Graves' showed reduced TCR diversity relative to newly diagnosed patients.

Per the germline V gene, CDR1 is SGHAT and CDR2 is FQNNGV. Trimming left V 1 base short and J 2 bases short, with 6 bases between. The CDR3 consists of 14 residues. TCR beta libraries were built with iRepertoire HTBI primers and Arm-PCR of CDR3 regions. Source study methods: Among the samples, 62 TRBV and approximately 13 TRBJ segments were identified. TCRdb ran MiXCR on the multiplex PCR reads and lists one entry per CDR3 protein. TCRdb's processing, not the study's, gives the V and J calls here. The sample lists 400,000 to 550,000 distinct CDR3 sequences; about 15% were seen once. This clonotype was detected many times. Its antigen is not identified. Noted time point: newly diagnosed GD, antithyroid drugs for less than 3 months. PBMC-extracted RNA yielded the TCR library. Graves' disease was diagnosed by American Thyroid Association guidelines. These same data were also listed under a study on T cells in Graves' hyperthyroidism and ophthalmopathy.

The TCR sequence derives from a woman aged 25 to 39 with Graves disease. The sequencing used peripheral blood mononuclear cells (PBMCs), collected at new diagnosis, from a patient treated with antithyroid drugs. This chain links TRBV11-2 with TRBJ1-5; D gene unclear. CDR3 amino acids: CASSLGLGNQPQHF. DNA of the CDR3: TGTGCCAGCAGCTTAGGGCTCGGCAATCAGCCCCAGCATTTT.